This section outlines one T cell receptor beta chain sequence together with its context. These data come from a study of cytomegalovirus exposure and HLA in healthy donors. Sequencing used immunoSEQ multiplex PCR; TCRdb keeps in-frame clones, though not all of them. The sample consists of about 250,000 clones, about 88% of them appearing once. The CDR3 consists of 15 residues. Germline CDR1 reads ENHRY; CDR2 reads SYGVKD. Trimming removed 4 bases at V and 2 bases at J, with 15 bases between. V usage is TRBV10-3 and J usage is TRBJ2-7; D might be TRBD1 (7 bases). The sequence derives from a man in his late teens or twenties in good health and CMV-seropositive. Sequences were obtained from PBMCs. The CDR3, as DNA: TGTGCCATCAGTGCAGGGTCAGGGGGGACCTACGAGCAGTACTTC. It codes for CAISAGSGGTYEQYF.